This TCR beta chain was sequenced for a study of cytomegalovirus exposure and HLA in healthy donors. In the PCR, 60 Vbeta and 13 Jbeta primers were used. Sequenced by immunoSEQ multiplex PCR; TCRdb stores in-frame clones only, minus some. The sample has 70,000 to 95,000 clones, about 84% seen once. V gave up 2 bases and J gave up 4 bases, with 15 bases separating them. The CDR3 sequence is 16 residues long. The germline V gene has CDR1 MNHEY and CDR2 SVGAGI. The chain links TRBV6-5 to TRBJ1-3, with D hard to call. The source material was PBMCs. This TCR derives from a man aged 18-30 years in good health and CMV-seronegative. CDR3: CASSYVAEDLGNTIYF. In DNA form, the CDR3 reads TGTGCCAGCAGTTACGTGGCCGAAGACTTAGGAAACACCATATATTTT.